This T cell receptor beta chain was captured in a study of CD8 T cells in cerebrospinal fluid in Alzheimer's disease. This clonotype is called large based on its frequency. Its cognate antigen is unknown. The CDR3 loop spans 12 amino acids. Germline CDR1 DFQATT, CDR2 SNEGSKA (reference sequence). Profiling of CSF cells used 10X single-cell V(D)J plus 5' expression. TCRdb reprocessed the 10x single-cell sequencing reads, with one entry per CDR3 protein and no DNA. This sample's table reports about 1,100 distinct CDR3 sequences. Regarding the study as a whole: EBV-specific TCRs in cerebrospinal fluid reportedly do not establish a causal EBV–Alzheimer's link. EBV-specific clones were neither the most expanded nor enriched in Alzheimer's patients.

What was sequenced was cerebrospinal fluid. This rearrangement joins TRBV20-1 to TRBJ2-7; TCRdb's D call of TRBD2 is untestable without DNA. The TCR sequence derives from a human donor in good health. CDR3 residues: CSAAGTRAEQYF.